What follows are 26 T cell receptor beta chains derived from one specimen sequenced in a study of post-analysis software for immune sequencing data (dated by TCRdb to the mid-2010s). Here is what the overall study found, with its caveats: Patients showed significantly higher frequencies than controls for a handful of TRBV segments, among them TRBV5-6, TRBV5-1 and TRBV20-1.

For these receptors, no antigen is known. The method was PCR. The instrument given in TCRdb is Illumina HiSeq 2500. To reduce PCR and sequencing biases, unique molecular identifiers were built into the TCR beta cDNA libraries. TCRdb cleaned the public reads at Q25 with fastp, built clones with MiXCR and kept in-frame beta chains. Duplicate CDR3 protein sequences are folded into a single record with the most common DNA and genes. The sample table shows 450,000 to 700,000 distinct CDR3 sequences, and roughly two fifths are seen once. Around 1.7% of the sample lies in the top ten. Sequencing used blood. Receptors originate from a girl aged 10 to 17 with multiple sclerosis.

The chain joins TRBV29-1 to TRBJ1-5; the match to TRBD1 covers 11 bases. This CDR3 has 15 residues. V trimming: 5 bases; J trimming: 4 bases; junction bases outside the gene matches: 7. Germline V gives CDR1 SQVTM, CDR2 ANQGSEA. CDR3 sequence (DNA): TGCAGCGTTACGGCTGGACAGGGGGCAAATCAGCCCCAGCATTTT. Translating it yields CSVTAGQGANQPQHF.

This clonotype has a handful of counts. The chain carries TRBV3-1 and TRBJ2-7, with 10 bases that match TRBD2. V shed 1 base, J shed 5 bases, and the junction held 14 bases outside the gene matches. Germline V gene sequence: CDR1 LGHDT, CDR2 YNNKEL (reference sequence). The CDR3 extends over 18 amino acids. The CDR3 DNA reads TGTGCCAGCAGCCAAGCCCCTAGCGGGAGAGGATCCCTGAACGAGCAGTACTTC. This gives the protein CASSQAPSGRGSLNEQYF.

V is TRBV5-1 and J is TRBJ2-1; 9 positions match TRBD2. CDR1 SGHRS and CDR2 YFSETQ come from the germline V gene. The CDR3 runs to 15 residues. With 7 bases clipped from V and 3 bases from J, the junction kept 8 bases outside the gene matches. The CDR3 is CASGKTSGHYNEQFF. CDR3 nucleotides: TGCGCCAGCGGCAAAACTAGCGGGCACTACAATGAGCAGTTCTTC.

The rearrangement links TRBV7-8 to TRBJ2-7; 7 bases are a match to TRBD1. With V trimmed by 5 bases and J by 5 bases, 9 bases remained unmatched. Per germline, CDR1 SGHVS and CDR2 FQNEAQ. The CDR3 is made up of 14 amino acids. Here the CDR3 DNA reads TGTGCCAGCAGCCCCAGGACAGGTGCCCACGAGCAGTACTTC. This translates into CASSPRTGAHEQYF.

This clonotype was detected once. Compared with germline, one end of the junction differs, possibly owing to a read error. This chain links TRBV15 with TRBJ2-5; 7 bases fit TRBD2. This CDR3 is built from 17 residues. Germline-derived CDR1 and CDR2 are LNHNV and YYDKDF (reference sequence). The CDR3 protein is CATSRERESGAQGTQYF. The DNA for the CDR3 is TGTGCCACCAGCAGAGAGAGGGAAAGCGGGGCCCAAGGGACCCAGTACTTC.

The CDR3 nucleotides read TGTGCCAGCAGCTTACGACAGGGGGAGGCCTACGAGCAGTACTTC. Translated, it gives CASSLRQGEAYEQYF. The chain links TRBV7-2 to TRBJ2-7; 9 positions agree with TRBD1. The CDR3 has 15 residues. Trimming removed 2 bases from V and 2 bases from J; junction bases left unmatched: 4. Germline lookup yields CDR1 SGHTA and CDR2 FQGNSA.

The CDR3 loop is CASSRPGAGEQFF. CDR3 DNA: TGTGCCAGCAGCCGCCCTGGGGCGGGAGAGCAGTTCTTC. J is TRBJ2-1 and V is TRBV25-1; D perhaps matches TRBD2 (6 bases). The CDR3 runs to 13 residues. V lost 6 bases to trimming and J lost 10 bases, with 16 bases between them. Germline loops: CDR1 MGHDK, CDR2 SYGVNS.

The rearrangement uses TRBV10-2 and TRBJ1-1; no clear D gene. V lost 7 bases and J lost 1, with 10 bases in between. Looked up from germline, CDR1 is WSHSY and CDR2 is SAAADI. The CDR3 spans 13 residues. The CDR3 region has the DNA TGCGCCAGCAACCGGGATTGGAACACTGAAGCTTTCTTT. Translated: CASNRDWNTEAFF.

This clonotype showed up just a few times. The chain employs TRBV9 and TRBJ2-7; D may be TRBD2 (5 bases). Germline-derived CDR1 and CDR2 are SGDLS and YYNGEE. V was shortened by 0 bases and J by 0 bases, with 10 bases between the two germline ends. The CDR3 consists of 15 residues. CDR3 amino acids: CASSVGASRSYEQYF. The CDR3 DNA follows: TGTGCCAGCAGCGTAGGGGCTAGCCGCTCCTACGAGCAGTACTTC.

This rearrangement joins TRBV27 to TRBJ2-1, with a tentative D call TRBD2 (5 bases). This CDR3 has 16 amino acids. In germline, CDR1 is MNHEY, CDR2 SMNVEV (reference sequence). The V and J ends lost 3 bases and 4 bases respectively, with 16 bases between them. CDR3 sequence reads: CASSLGRKREYNEQFF. The CDR3, as DNA: TGTGCCAGCAGTTTGGGAAGAAAAAGGGAGTACAATGAGCAGTTCTTC.

This clonotype showed up just a few times. This sequence joins TRBV11-2 and TRBJ2-3; 8 bases map to TRBD2. The trim removed 3 bases at V and 0 bases at J, leaving 8 bases unmatched. This CDR3 is 17 amino acids long. Per germline, CDR1 SGHAT and CDR2 FQNNGV. CDR3 loop: CASSLTRGVRSTDTQYF. CDR3 DNA: TGTGCCAGCAGCTTGACGCGGGGGGTAAGAAGCACAGATACGCAGTATTTT.

The J gene is TRBJ1-5, the V gene TRBV7-6; 10 bases fit TRBD1. Unmatched junction bases numbered 5, after V lost 3 bases and J lost 0 bases. The CDR3 sequence is 17 residues long. CDR1 is SGHVS, CDR2 FNYEAQ, per germline. The CDR3 region has the DNA TGTGCCAGCAGCTTGGGACAGGGGATGGCTAGCAATCAGCCCCAGCATTTT. It yields the protein CASSLGQGMASNQPQHF.

The chain is built from TRBV10-3 and TRBJ2-1; 7 bases align to TRBD1. Looked up from germline, CDR1 is ENHRY and CDR2 is SYGVKD. Losses at the gene ends were 6 bases for V and 4 bases for J; bases not matched to a gene: 6. The CDR3 sequence is 14 residues long. The CDR3 reads CAIRGQEQYNEQFF. The CDR3, as DNA: TGTGCCATCAGAGGACAGGAACAGTACAATGAGCAGTTCTTC.

This sequence joins TRBV10-3 and TRBJ2-6; tentative D call: TRBD2 (6 bases). The germline CDR1 and CDR2 sequences are ENHRY and SYGVKD. The CDR3 length is 16 residues. The CDR3 coding sequence is TGTGCTATAGCCCGGGGGTCCAGCTCTGGGGCCAACGTCCTGACTTTC. Protein sequence: CAIARGSSSGANVLTF.

This clonotype was counted between two and nine times. The chain recombines TRBV5-1 with TRBJ2-7; D unclear. Germline values: CDR1 SGHRS, CDR2 YFSETQ. The CDR3 runs 13 residues. Trimming removed 0 bases at V and 4 bases at J, with 8 bases between. CDR3 protein: CASSLEYGYEQYF. The CDR3, as DNA: TGCGCCAGCAGCTTGGAATATGGATACGAGCAGTACTTC. Variable domain in full (rest from reference TRBV5-1 and TRBJ2-7): KAGVTQTPRYLIKTRGQQVTLSCSPISGHRSVSWYQQTPGQGLQFLFEYFSETQRNKGNFPGRFSGRQFSNSRSEMNVSTLELGDSALYLCASSLEYGYEQYFGPGTRLTVT.

This clonotype was detected once. The chain carries TRBV12-5 and TRBJ2-1; 9 bases align to TRBD2. The CDR3 loop spans 16 amino acids. Looked up from germline, CDR1 is LGHNT and CDR2 is FRNRAP. V shed 1 base, J shed 4 bases, and the junction held 5 bases outside the gene matches. CDR3 sequence (DNA): TGTGCTAGTGGTTTGGGTCCGGCGGGGGGGTACAATGAGCAGTTCTTC. Translating it yields CASGLGPAGGYNEQFF.

J is TRBJ2-7 and V is TRBV5-1; 7 nucleotides agree with TRBD2. The J call may be incorrect, as the DNA end agrees better with TRBJ2-5. CDR1 and CDR2 from the germline V gene are SGHRS and YFSETQ. The CDR3 has 16 residues. CDR3 amino acids: CASSYLKTSSGETQYF. The CDR3 region has the DNA TGCGCCAGCAGCTATTTGAAGACTAGCTCGGGTGAGACCCAGTACTTC.

Turning to this clonotype: The junction differs from germline at one of its ends, possibly a read error. The V gene is TRBV6-5, the J gene TRBJ1-6, with 10 positions matching TRBD1. CDR1 is MNHEY, CDR2 SVGAGI, per germline. This CDR3 spans 14 amino acids. The CDR3 sequence is CASSWDRGNSPPHF. The CDR3 coding sequence is TGTGCCAGCAGTTGGGACAGGGGAAATTCACCCCCCCACTTT.

The chain recombines TRBV20-1 with TRBJ2-7, with 11 bases identical to TRBD1. The germline V gene encodes CDR1 DFQATT and CDR2 SNEGSKA (reference sequence). V lost 4 bases, J lost 2 bases, and 4 bases stayed unmatched. This CDR3 is 14 amino acids long. The CDR3 protein is CSAIPGQGAYEQYF. For the CDR3, the DNA is TGCAGTGCTATTCCGGGACAGGGGGCCTACGAGCAGTACTTC.

The chain combines TRBV6-5 with TRBJ1-2; 7 bases match TRBD1. V gave up 2 bases and J gave up 7 bases; unmatched junction bases: 7. This CDR3 contains 14 residues. Germline V lookup: CDR1 MNHEY, CDR2 SVGAGI. CDR3 residues: CASSYRDSNSGYTF. For the CDR3, the DNA is TGTGCCAGCAGTTACCGGGACAGCAATTCTGGCTACACCTTC.

The J gene is TRBJ2-1, the V gene TRBV7-2, with 8 bases identical to TRBD2. Unmatched junction bases numbered 8, after V lost 1 base and J lost 3 bases. Per the germline V gene, CDR1 is SGHTA and CDR2 is FQGNSA. The CDR3 has 17 residues. The CDR3 DNA follows: TGTGCCAGCAGCTTAGGCGGATGGCGGGGGGTCTACAATGAGCAGTTCTTC. Its translation is CASSLGGWRGVYNEQFF.

The chain recombines TRBV5-1 with TRBJ2-5, with 8 nucleotides matching TRBD2. Germline assignment: CDR1 SGHRS and CDR2 YFSETQ. V was clipped by 2 bases and J by 5 bases; unmatched bases: 8. The CDR3 covers 15 residues. The CDR3, as DNA: TGCGCCAGCAGCTTAGGACTAGCAGGTTACGAGACCCAGTACTTC. Translated: CASSLGLAGYETQYF.

The chain links TRBV7-9 to TRBJ2-1; perhaps TRBD1 as D (6 bases). V was trimmed by 1 base and J by 8 bases, leaving 24 bases between them. The CDR3 is 18 residues long. Per germline, CDR1 SEHNR and CDR2 FQNEAQ (reference sequence). CDR3 loop: CASSLGLGAVQSRDEQFF. The CDR3 region has the DNA TGTGCCAGCAGCTTAGGTCTGGGGGCGGTCCAATCAAGGGATGAGCAGTTCTTC. Filled out from reference TRBV7-9 and TRBJ2-1, the complete variable domain reads DTGVSQNPRHKITKRGQNVTFRCDPISEHNRLYWYRQTLGQGPEFLTYFQNEAQLEKSRLLSDRFSAERPKGSFSTLEIQRTEQGDSAMYLCASSLGLGAVQSRDEQFFGPGTRLTVL.

In its sample, this clonotype was seen a few times. The V gene is TRBV20-1, the J gene TRBJ2-3; D is uncertain. The germline V and J ends were trimmed by 0 bases and 5 bases, with 15 bases remaining between them. Germline loops: CDR1 DFQATT, CDR2 SNEGSKA (reference sequence). This CDR3 has 15 amino acids. CDR3 residues: CSARDISGSKDTQYF. CDR3 bases: TGCAGTGCTAGAGATATCTCAGGATCTAAAGATACGCAGTATTTT.

The chain carries TRBV10-3 and TRBJ1-2; the D gene is possibly TRBD1 (5 bases). The CDR3 loop spans 12 amino acids. The germline CDR1 and CDR2 sequences are ENHRY and SYGVKD. Trimming left V 6 bases short and J 8 bases short, with 13 bases between. In DNA form, the CDR3 reads TGTGCCATCAGCGCGGACAAATCGGGCTACACCTTC. Its translation is CAISADKSGYTF.

The chain is built from TRBV7-2 and TRBJ2-7; unclear D gene. Germline V gives CDR1 SGHTA, CDR2 FQGNSA. The CDR3 sequence is 13 residues long. The germline V and J ends were trimmed by 4 bases and 4 bases, with 11 bases remaining between them. CDR3 region: CASSSIAGYEQYF. For the CDR3, the DNA is TGTGCCAGCAGCTCCATTGCAGGTTACGAGCAGTACTTC.